Listed here are 27 T cell receptor beta chains from one sample, sequenced in a study of cytomegalovirus exposure and HLA in healthy donors. The data were produced by immunoSEQ multiplex PCR, yet TCRdb's version contains in-frame clones alone and is incomplete. The table lists some 180,000 clones, about 81% of them singletons. Sequenced: PBMCs. These receptors all stem from a woman younger than 45 in good health and CMV-seronegative.

The chain has TRBV5-6 and TRBJ2-7, with D uncertain. Germline V gives CDR1 SGHDT, CDR2 YYEEEE. With 0 bases removed from V and 3 bases from J, the gap between germline ends came to 7 bases. The CDR3 extends over 13 amino acids. DNA of the CDR3: TGTGCCAGCAGCTTGGAACGCGGCTACGAGCAGTACTTC. It specifies CASSLERGYEQYF.

The chain joins TRBV7-8 to TRBJ1-1, with 11 positions matching TRBD1. The CDR3 sequence is 17 residues long. In germline, CDR1 is SGHVS, CDR2 FQNEAQ. With V trimmed by 1 base and J by 1 base, 5 bases remained unmatched. The CDR3 region is CASSLVGTGGQNTEAFF. The CDR3 nucleotides read TGTGCCAGCAGCTTAGTTGGGACAGGGGGTCAGAACACTGAAGCTTTCTTT. The complete variable domain, with remaining parts taken from reference TRBV7-8 and TRBJ1-1, reads GAGVSQSPRYKVAKRGQDVALRCDPISGHVSLFWYQQALGQGPEFLTYFQNEAQLDKSGLPSDRFFAERPEGSVSTLKIQRTQQEDSAVYLCASSLVGTGGQNTEAFFGQGTRLTVV.

The rearrangement links TRBV5-4 to TRBJ2-1, with D tentatively TRBD2 (6 bases). Trimming left V 4 bases short and J 4 bases short, with 21 bases between. Per germline, CDR1 SGHNT and CDR2 YYREEE (reference sequence). The CDR3 runs 17 residues. CDR3 region: CASSAGTLRASYNEQFF. The CDR3 nucleotides are TGTGCCAGCAGCGCCGGGACTCTTCGAGCCTCTTACAATGAGCAGTTCTTC.

This chain uses TRBV29-1 with TRBJ2-7, with 16 positions matching TRBD2. Per germline, CDR1 SQVTM and CDR2 ANQGSEA. CDR3 length equals 17 residues. V was clipped by 6 bases and J by 4 bases; unmatched bases: 12. The DNA for the CDR3 is TGCAGCGTCGGGGGACTAGCGGGAGGGCCGAGGCCTTACGAGCAGTACTTC. It encodes CSVGGLAGGPRPYEQYF.

This clone was counted many times. The CDR3 DNA follows: TGTGCCAGCAGCGGATTAGCGGGAATGGAGTCAGATACGCAGTATTTT. Translated, it gives CASSGLAGMESDTQYF. The chain combines TRBV9 with TRBJ2-3; 8 bases are shared with TRBD2. CDR3 length: 16 residues. CDR1 and CDR2 from the germline V gene are SGDLS and YYNGEE. J lost 4 bases, V lost 3 bases, and 10 bases had no gene match.

This sequence joins TRBV7-3 and TRBJ2-3; the D gene is possibly TRBD2 (5 bases). The germline gives CDR1 SGHTA, CDR2 FQGTGA. There are 14 residues in the CDR3. The V end was cut by 6 bases, the J end by 2 bases, with 12 bases between. CDR3 coding DNA: TGTGCCAGCAGTCCAGACTACTCCACAGATACGCAGTATTTT. Its translation is CASSPDYSTDTQYF.

This clone occurred once. The rearrangement joins TRBV2 to TRBJ1-2; D not resolved. Trimming left V 2 bases short and J 7 bases short, with 11 bases between. Germline V gene sequence: CDR1 SNHLY, CDR2 FYNNEI. This CDR3 is 13 amino acids long. CDR3 in DNA: TGTGCCAGCAGTGAATCGCGGGGAGGTGGCTACACCTTC. Amino acid sequence: CASSESRGGGYTF.

The chain joins TRBV7-2 to TRBJ2-2; D is perhaps TRBD2 (6 bases). This CDR3 contains 16 residues. Germline assignment: CDR1 SGHTA and CDR2 FQGNSA. The V and J ends lost 1 base and 0 bases respectively, with 9 bases between them. The CDR3 here is CASSLGRVSNTGELFF. The CDR3 DNA reads TGTGCCAGCAGCTTAGGGAGGGTTTCGAACACCGGGGAGCTGTTTTTT.

This rearrangement joins TRBV5-1 to TRBJ2-7; 7 positions agree with TRBD2. J gave up 7 bases and V 0 bases, and 13 bases lay outside the gene matches. Germline-derived CDR1 and CDR2 are SGHRS and YFSETQ. This CDR3 is 16 amino acids long. The CDR3 DNA reads TGCGCCAGCAGCTTGGAGGGCGGGGGTCCCTTGGGTGAGCAGTACTTC. Encoded protein: CASSLEGGGPLGEQYF.

V usage is TRBV28 and J usage is TRBJ2-7; TRBD2 is a possible D gene (6 bases). CDR1 MDHEN and CDR2 SYDVKM come from the germline V gene. The CDR3 has 13 amino acids. V lost 6 bases and J 6 bases, leaving 15 bases between the germline ends. The CDR3 here is CASSGHRGVEQYF. The DNA for the CDR3 is TGTGCCAGCAGCGGACACCGCGGGGTCGAGCAGTACTTC.

This chain joins TRBV7-8 and TRBJ2-2; possibly TRBD2 for D (6 bases). Germline lookup yields CDR1 SGHVS and CDR2 FQNEAQ. The CDR3 is 17 amino acids. The germline V and J ends were trimmed by 3 bases and 0 bases, with 14 bases remaining between them. The CDR3 region is CASSLTHGGANTGELFF. The CDR3 coding sequence is TGTGCCAGCAGCTTGACTCACGGCGGGGCGAACACCGGGGAGCTGTTTTTT.

This chain uses TRBV2 with TRBJ2-3, with 13 nucleotides matching TRBD2. The CDR3 is 16 amino acids. Trimming took 8 bases from V and 4 from J; bases not matched to a gene: 9. Germline lookup yields CDR1 SNHLY and CDR2 FYNNEI. CDR3 in amino acids: CASVRTSGSVPDTQYF. The CDR3 bases are TGTGCCAGCGTACGGACTAGCGGGAGTGTTCCAGATACGCAGTATTTT.

This chain joins TRBV4-1 and TRBJ2-7, with 11 nucleotides matching TRBD2. Germline V gene sequence: CDR1 MGHRA, CDR2 YSYEKL. The junction had 11 bases not matched to a gene; V was cut back by 3 bases and J by 4 bases. The CDR3 has 17 amino acids. The CDR3 region is CASSQGGTGTSGYEQYF. The CDR3 DNA is TGCGCCAGCAGCCAGGGGGGTACCGGGACTAGCGGTTACGAGCAGTACTTC.

The rearrangement joins TRBV28 to TRBJ1-2; D remains ambiguous. The germline gives CDR1 MDHEN, CDR2 SYDVKM. The CDR3 sequence is 13 residues long. V was trimmed by 5 bases and J by 5 bases, leaving 12 bases between them. In DNA form, the CDR3 reads TGTGCCAGCAGTCCCGGGGTTGGGTATGGCTACACCTTC. Translated: CASSPGVGYGYTF.

The chain recombines TRBV28 with TRBJ1-1; D gene ambiguous. The length of the CDR3 is 13 residues. Germline V lookup: CDR1 MDHEN, CDR2 SYDVKM. Trimming pared 4 bases from V and 3 bases from J, leaving 9 bases between. CDR3 sequence reads: CASSYMRYTEAFF. As DNA, the CDR3 is TGTGCCAGCAGTTACATGAGGTACACTGAAGCTTTCTTT.

V usage is TRBV30 and J usage is TRBJ1-1; no clear D gene. The CDR3 covers 14 residues. Germline values: CDR1 GTSNPN, CDR2 SVGIG (reference sequence). Written as DNA, the CDR3 is TGTACCTACAACTCAGCTCCTCTAGTCACTGAAGCTTTCTTT. Translated, it gives CTYNSAPLVTEAFF.

This clone was seen a single time. V gene TRBV4-2 combines with J gene TRBJ2-6; no clear D gene. This CDR3 has 15 amino acids. Looked up from germline, CDR1 is LGHNA and CDR2 is YNFKEQ. With 0 bases removed from V and 0 bases from J, the gap between germline ends came to 3 bases. Here the CDR3 DNA reads TGTGCCAGCAGCCAAGAGAGCTCTGGGGCCAACGTCCTGACTTTC. Amino acid sequence: CASSQESSGANVLTF.

This chain uses TRBV9 with TRBJ2-7; 11 bases map to TRBD2. CDR1 SGDLS and CDR2 YYNGEE come from the germline V gene. There are 15 residues in the CDR3. The ends lost 4 bases at V and 5 bases at J; junction bases unmatched: 8. CDR3 sequence (DNA): TGTGCCAGCAGCCCCCGACTAGCGGGGACCAACGAGCAGTACTTC. This gives the protein CASSPRLAGTNEQYF.

For this clone: Within the sample, other DNA sequences also encode this same CDR3. The chain uses TRBV10-3 and TRBJ2-1, with D maybe TRBD2 (5 bases). Germline V gives CDR1 ENHRY, CDR2 SYGVKD. Trimming pared 0 bases from V and 3 bases from J, leaving 12 bases between. The CDR3 has 16 residues. CDR3 in DNA: TGTGCCATCAGTGAGTCTGGAGGAGATTACTACAATGAGCAGTTCTTC. As protein: CAISESGGDYYNEQFF.

This clone appeared once. The chain has TRBV27 and TRBJ1-5; 10 bases match TRBD1. Germline V gives CDR1 MNHEY, CDR2 SMNVEV (reference sequence). This CDR3 contains 15 residues. The junction had 8 bases not matched to a gene; V was cut back by 6 bases and J by 6 bases. This CDR3 is CASSYRQGAPQPQHF. The CDR3 region has the DNA TGTGCCAGCAGCTATAGACAGGGGGCCCCTCAGCCCCAGCATTTT.

This clone was counted only a few times. V usage is TRBV29-1 and J usage is TRBJ1-2, with 9 bases fitting TRBD1. The CDR3 sequence is 13 residues long. The V gene's germline CDR1 is SQVTM and CDR2 ANQGSEA. Trimming removed 7 bases from V and 6 bases from J; junction bases left unmatched: 9. CDR3 loop: CSAFRDRVDGYTF. The CDR3 DNA follows: TGCAGCGCCTTCCGGGACAGGGTAGATGGCTACACCTTC. Full variable domain (remainder filled in from reference TRBV29-1 and TRBJ1-2): SAVISQKPSRDICQRGTSLTIQCQVDSQVTMMFWYRQQPGQSLTLIATANQGSEATYESGFVIDKFPISRPNLTFSTLTVSNMSPEDSSIYLCSAFRDRVDGYTFGSGTRLTVV.

The CDR3 spells CASSRQGLLATDTQYF. DNA for the CDR3: TGTGCCAGCAGTCGACAGGGTCTTTTGGCCACAGATACGCAGTATTTT. The V gene is TRBV14, the J gene TRBJ2-3; TRBD1 aligns across 7 bases. The CDR3 contains 16 residues. Germline CDR1 reads SGHDN; CDR2 reads FVKESK. J was trimmed by 2 bases and V by 6 bases; bases with no gene match: 11.

The J gene is TRBJ1-2, the V gene TRBV5-5; TRBD1 agrees at 7 bases. Trimming removed 5 bases from V and 5 bases from J; junction bases left unmatched: 6. CDR3 length: 13 residues. The germline V gene has CDR1 SGHKS and CDR2 YYEKEE (reference sequence). CDR3 sequence (DNA): TGTGCCAGCAGTCCGCTGACAGGGTATGGCTACACCTTC. Translated: CASSPLTGYGYTF.

J is TRBJ2-3 and V is TRBV7-7; no firm D call. Germline-derived CDR1 and CDR2 are SSHAT and FNYEAQ (reference sequence). This CDR3 comprises 12 residues. The ends were cut back, 5 bases at V and 5 bases at J, with 8 bases in the middle. This CDR3 reads CASSVSGDTQYF. In nucleotides, the CDR3 is TGTGCCAGCAGCGTATCGGGAGATACGCAGTATTTT.

V and J are TRBV28 and TRBJ1-6, with D unclear. The germline V gene encodes CDR1 MDHEN and CDR2 SYDVKM. The CDR3 contains 14 residues. The V gene lost 3 bases and the J gene lost 8 bases, with 11 bases spanning the gap. CDR3 in amino acids: CASSLLTMDSPLHF. CDR3 nucleotide sequence: TGTGCCAGCAGTTTGCTGACAATGGATTCACCCCTCCACTTT. Complete variable domain (other parts from reference TRBV28 and TRBJ1-6): DVKVTQSSRYLVKRTGEKVFLECVQDMDHENMFWYRQDPGLGLRLIYFSYDVKMKEKGDIPEGYSVSREKKERFSLILESASTNQTSMYLCASSLLTMDSPLHFGNGTRLTVT.

V usage is TRBV19 and J usage is TRBJ2-1, with D possibly TRBD2 on 6 matching bases. The CDR3 has 14 residues. Germline values: CDR1 LNHDA, CDR2 SQIVND (reference sequence). V was trimmed by 5 bases and J by 5 bases, leaving 13 bases between them. For the CDR3, the DNA is TGTGCCAGTAGTTTGGGCGGGGAAAACAATGAGCAGTTCTTC. Translation gives CASSLGGENNEQFF.

This rearrangement joins TRBV5-8 to TRBJ2-5; 11 bases are shared with TRBD1. This CDR3 region has 15 residues. CDR1 and CDR2 (germline): SGHTS, YDEGEE. V gave up 1 base and J gave up 4 bases; unmatched junction bases: 3. CDR3 in amino acids: CASSLRTGGVETQYF. CDR3 coding DNA: TGTGCCAGCAGCTTGAGGACAGGGGGCGTAGAGACCCAGTACTTC. The whole variable domain, filled in from reference TRBV5-8 and TRBJ2-5, reads EAGVTQSPTHLIKTRGQQATLRCSPISGHTSVYWYQQALGLGLQFLLWYDEGEERNRGNFPPRFSGRQFPNYSSELNVNALELEDSALYLCASSLRTGGVETQYFGPGTRLLVL.